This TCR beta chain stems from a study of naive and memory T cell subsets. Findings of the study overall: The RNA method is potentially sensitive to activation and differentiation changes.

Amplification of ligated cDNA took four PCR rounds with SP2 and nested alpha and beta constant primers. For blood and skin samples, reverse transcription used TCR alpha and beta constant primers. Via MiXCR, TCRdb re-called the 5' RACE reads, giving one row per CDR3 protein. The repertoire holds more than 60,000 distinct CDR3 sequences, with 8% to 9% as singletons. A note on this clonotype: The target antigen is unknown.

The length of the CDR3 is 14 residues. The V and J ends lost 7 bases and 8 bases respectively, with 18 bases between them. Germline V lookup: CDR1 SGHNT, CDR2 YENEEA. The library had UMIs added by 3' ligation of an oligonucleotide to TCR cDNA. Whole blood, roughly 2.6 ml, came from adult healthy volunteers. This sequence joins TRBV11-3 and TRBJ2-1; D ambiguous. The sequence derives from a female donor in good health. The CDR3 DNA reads TGTGCCAGCAAAGGAACAGTGGGGTCGGATGAGCAGTTCTTC. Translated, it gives CASKGTVGSDEQFF. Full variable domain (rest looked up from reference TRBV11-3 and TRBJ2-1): EAGVVQSPRYKIIEKKQPVAFWCNPISGHNTLYWYLQNLGQGPELLIRYENEEAVDDSQLPKDRFSAERLKGVDSTLKIQPAELGDSAVYLCASKGTVGSDEQFFGPGTRLTVL.